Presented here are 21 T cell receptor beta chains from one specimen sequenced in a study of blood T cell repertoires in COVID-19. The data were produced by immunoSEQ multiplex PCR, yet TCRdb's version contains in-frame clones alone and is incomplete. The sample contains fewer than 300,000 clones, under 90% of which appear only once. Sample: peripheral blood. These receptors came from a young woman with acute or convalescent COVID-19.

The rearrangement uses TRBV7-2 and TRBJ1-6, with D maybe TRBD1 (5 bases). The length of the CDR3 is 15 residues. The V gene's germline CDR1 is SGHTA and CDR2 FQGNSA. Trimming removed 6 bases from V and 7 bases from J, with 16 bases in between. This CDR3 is CASSRSGTPNSPLHF. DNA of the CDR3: TGTGCCAGCAGTCGTTCCGGGACTCCGAATTCACCCCTCCACTTT.

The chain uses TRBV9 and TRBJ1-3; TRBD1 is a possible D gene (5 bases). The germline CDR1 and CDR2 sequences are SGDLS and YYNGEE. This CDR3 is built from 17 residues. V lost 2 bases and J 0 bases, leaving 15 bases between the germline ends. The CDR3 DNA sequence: TGTGCCAGCAGCGTCTCGGGACTCCCTACCTCTGGAAACACCATATATTTT. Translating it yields CASSVSGLPTSGNTIYF.

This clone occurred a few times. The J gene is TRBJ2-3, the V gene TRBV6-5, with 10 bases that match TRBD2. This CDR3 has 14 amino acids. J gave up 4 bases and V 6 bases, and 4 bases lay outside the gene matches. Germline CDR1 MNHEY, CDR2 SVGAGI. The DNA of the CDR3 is TGTGCCAGCAGCAGGACTAGCGGTGCAGATACGCAGTATTTT. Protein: CASSRTSGADTQYF.

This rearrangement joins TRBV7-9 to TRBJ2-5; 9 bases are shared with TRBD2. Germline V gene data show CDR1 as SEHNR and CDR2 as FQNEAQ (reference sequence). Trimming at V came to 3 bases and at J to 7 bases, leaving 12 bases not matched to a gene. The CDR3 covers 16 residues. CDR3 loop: CASSFPTSGDPRTQYF. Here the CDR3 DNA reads TGTGCCAGCAGCTTCCCGACTAGCGGCGACCCCAGGACCCAGTACTTC.

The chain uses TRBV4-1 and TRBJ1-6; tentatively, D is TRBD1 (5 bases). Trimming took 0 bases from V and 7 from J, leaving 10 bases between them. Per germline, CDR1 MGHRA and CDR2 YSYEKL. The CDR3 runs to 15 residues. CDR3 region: CASSQDDRRNSPLHF. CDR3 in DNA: TGCGCCAGCAGCCAAGATGACAGAAGGAATTCACCCCTCCACTTT.

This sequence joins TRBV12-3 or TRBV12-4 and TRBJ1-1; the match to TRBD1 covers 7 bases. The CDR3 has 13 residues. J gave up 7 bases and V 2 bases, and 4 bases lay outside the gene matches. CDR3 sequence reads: CASSLQGVGEAFF. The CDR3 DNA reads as TGTGCCAGCAGTTTACAGGGGGTGGGTGAAGCTTTCTTT.

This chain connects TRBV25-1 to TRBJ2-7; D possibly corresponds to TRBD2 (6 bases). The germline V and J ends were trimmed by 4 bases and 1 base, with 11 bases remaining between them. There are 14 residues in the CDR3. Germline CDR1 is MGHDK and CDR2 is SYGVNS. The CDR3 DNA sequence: TGTGCCAGCAGTGGGGAGACTAGTTCCTACGAGCAGTACTTC. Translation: CASSGETSSYEQYF.

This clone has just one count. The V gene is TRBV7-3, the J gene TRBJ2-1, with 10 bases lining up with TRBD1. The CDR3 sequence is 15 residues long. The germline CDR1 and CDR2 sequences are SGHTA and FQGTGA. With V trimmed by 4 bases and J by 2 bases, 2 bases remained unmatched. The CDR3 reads CASSSGTGAYNEQFF. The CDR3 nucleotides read TGTGCCAGCAGCTCCGGGACAGGGGCCTACAATGAGCAGTTCTTC. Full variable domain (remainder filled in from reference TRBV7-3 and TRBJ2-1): GAGVSQTPSNKVTEKGKYVELRCDPISGHTALYWYRQSLGQGPEFLIYFQGTGAADDSGLPNDRFFAVRPEGSVSTLKIQRTERGDSAVYLCASSSGTGAYNEQFFGPGTRLTVL.

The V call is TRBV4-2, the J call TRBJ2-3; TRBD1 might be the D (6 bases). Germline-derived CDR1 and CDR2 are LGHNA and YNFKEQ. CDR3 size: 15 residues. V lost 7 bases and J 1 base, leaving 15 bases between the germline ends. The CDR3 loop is CASNRGGAGTDTQYF. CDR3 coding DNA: TGTGCCAGCAACCGAGGGGGAGCTGGCACAGATACGCAGTATTTT.

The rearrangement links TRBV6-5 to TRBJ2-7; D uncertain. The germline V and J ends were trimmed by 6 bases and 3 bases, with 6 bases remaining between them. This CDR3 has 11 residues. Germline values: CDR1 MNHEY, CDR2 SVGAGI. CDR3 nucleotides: TGTGCCAGCAGCCACAGCTACGAGCAGTACTTC. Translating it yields CASSHSYEQYF.

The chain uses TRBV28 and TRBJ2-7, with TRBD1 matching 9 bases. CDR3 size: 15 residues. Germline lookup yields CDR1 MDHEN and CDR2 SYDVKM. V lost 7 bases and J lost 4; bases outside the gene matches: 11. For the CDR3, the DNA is TGTGCCAGCACCACGGAGGGACAGGGACGTTACGAGCAGTACTTC. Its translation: CASTTEGQGRYEQYF.

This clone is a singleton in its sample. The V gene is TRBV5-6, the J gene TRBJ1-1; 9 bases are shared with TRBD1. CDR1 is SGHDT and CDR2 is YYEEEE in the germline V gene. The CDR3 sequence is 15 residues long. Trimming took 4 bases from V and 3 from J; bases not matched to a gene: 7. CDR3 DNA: TGTGCCAGCAGCGCGAGACAGGGGGGGTACACTGAAGCTTTCTTT. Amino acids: CASSARQGGYTEAFF.

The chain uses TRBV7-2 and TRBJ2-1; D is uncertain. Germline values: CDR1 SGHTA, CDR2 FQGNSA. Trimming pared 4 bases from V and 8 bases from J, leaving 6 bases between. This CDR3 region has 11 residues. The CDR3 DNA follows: TGTGCCAGCAGCTCAGGTTATGAGCAGTTCTTC. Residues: CASSSGYEQFF.

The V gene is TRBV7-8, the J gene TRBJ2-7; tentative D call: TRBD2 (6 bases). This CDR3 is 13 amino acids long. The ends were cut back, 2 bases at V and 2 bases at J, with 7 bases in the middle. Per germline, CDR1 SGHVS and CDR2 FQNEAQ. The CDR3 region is CASSLRETYEQYF. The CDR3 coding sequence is TGTGCCAGCAGCTTACGGGAGACCTACGAGCAGTACTTC.

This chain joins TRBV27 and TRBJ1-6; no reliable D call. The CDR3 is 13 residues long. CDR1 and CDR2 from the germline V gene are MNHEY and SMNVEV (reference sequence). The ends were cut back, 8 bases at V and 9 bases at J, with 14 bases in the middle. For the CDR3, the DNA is TGTGCCAGCCGTCCCTGGGTAGCTTCACCCCTCCACTTT. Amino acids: CASRPWVASPLHF.

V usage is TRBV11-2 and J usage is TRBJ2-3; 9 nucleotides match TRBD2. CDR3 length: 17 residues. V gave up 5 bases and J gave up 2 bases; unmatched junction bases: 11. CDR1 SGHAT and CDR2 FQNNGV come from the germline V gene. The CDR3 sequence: CASSVRGGRAVTDTQYF. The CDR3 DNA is TGTGCCAGCAGCGTAAGAGGCGGGAGGGCGGTCACAGATACGCAGTATTTT.

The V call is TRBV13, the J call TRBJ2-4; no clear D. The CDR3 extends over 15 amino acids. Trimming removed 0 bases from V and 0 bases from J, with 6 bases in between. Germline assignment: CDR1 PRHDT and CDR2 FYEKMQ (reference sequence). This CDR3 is CASSLGGLAKNIQYF. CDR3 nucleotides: TGTGCCAGCAGCTTAGGCGGGTTAGCCAAAAACATTCAGTACTTC.

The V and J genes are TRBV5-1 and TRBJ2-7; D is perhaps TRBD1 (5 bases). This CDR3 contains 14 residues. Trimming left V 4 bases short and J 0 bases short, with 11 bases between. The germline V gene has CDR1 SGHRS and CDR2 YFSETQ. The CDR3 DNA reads TGCGCCAGCAGCCCCGCACAGGCCTCCTACGAGCAGTACTTC. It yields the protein CASSPAQASYEQYF.

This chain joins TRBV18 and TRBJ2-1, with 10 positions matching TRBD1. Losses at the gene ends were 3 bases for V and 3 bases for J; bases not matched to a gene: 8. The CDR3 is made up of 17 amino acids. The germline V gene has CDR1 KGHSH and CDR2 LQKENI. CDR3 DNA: TGTGCCAGCTCACCTCCGGTCGGGACAGGGGACTACAATGAGCAGTTCTTC. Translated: CASSPPVGTGDYNEQFF.

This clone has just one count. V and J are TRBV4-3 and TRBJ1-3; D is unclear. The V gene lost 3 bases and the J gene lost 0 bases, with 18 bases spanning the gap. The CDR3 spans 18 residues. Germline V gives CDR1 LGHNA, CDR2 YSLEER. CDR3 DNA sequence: TGCGCCAGCAGCCACGCCTCTTACCCCGGGGACTCTGGAAACACCATATATTTT. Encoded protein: CASSHASYPGDSGNTIYF.

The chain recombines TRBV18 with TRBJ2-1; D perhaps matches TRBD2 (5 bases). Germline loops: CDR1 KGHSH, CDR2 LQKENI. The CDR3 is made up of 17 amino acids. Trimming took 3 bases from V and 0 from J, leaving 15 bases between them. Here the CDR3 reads CASSPIRQAGSYNEQFF. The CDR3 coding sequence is TGTGCCAGCTCACCCATCCGGCAGGCGGGCTCCTACAATGAGCAGTTCTTC.